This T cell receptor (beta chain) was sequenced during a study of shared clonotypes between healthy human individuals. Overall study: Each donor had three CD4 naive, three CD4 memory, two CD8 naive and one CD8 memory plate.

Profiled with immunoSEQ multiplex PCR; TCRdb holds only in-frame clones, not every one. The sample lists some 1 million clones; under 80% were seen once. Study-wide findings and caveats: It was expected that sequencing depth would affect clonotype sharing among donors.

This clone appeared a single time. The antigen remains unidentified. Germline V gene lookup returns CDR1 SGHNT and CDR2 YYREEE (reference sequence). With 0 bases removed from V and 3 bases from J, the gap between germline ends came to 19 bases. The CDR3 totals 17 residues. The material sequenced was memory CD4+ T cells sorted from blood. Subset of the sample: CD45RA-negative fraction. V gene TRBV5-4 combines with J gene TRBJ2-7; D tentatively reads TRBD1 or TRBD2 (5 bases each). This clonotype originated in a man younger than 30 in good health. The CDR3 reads CASSLAGAGAKIYEQYF. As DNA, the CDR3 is TGTGCCAGCAGCTTGGCTGGGGCCGGGGCGAAGATCTACGAGCAGTACTTC.